One sample yielded the 8 T cell receptor beta chains listed below, sequenced in a study of T cell responses to AZD1222 COVID-19 vaccine. The assay was immunoSEQ multiplex PCR, and TCRdb's table has in-frame clones only and misses some. The sample carries tens of thousands of clones, roughly 90% recorded once. The specimen was peripheral blood, collected on day 0 of AZD1222 vaccination. The receptors were sampled from an adult in good health.

This clone was detected a few times. The gene calls are TRBV6-2 or TRBV6-3 and TRBJ2-1; TRBD2 aligns across 11 bases. The germline V gene has CDR1 MNHEY and CDR2 SVGEGT. The CDR3 is 15 residues long. Losses at the gene ends were 4 bases for V and 5 bases for J; bases not matched to a gene: 4. CDR3 sequence (DNA): TGTGCCAGCAGTTTCCTAGCGGGGGGCAACAATGAGCAGTTCTTC. Its translation is CASSFLAGGNNEQFF.

The chain carries TRBV28 and TRBJ1-2; tentative D call: TRBD1 (5 bases). CDR1 MDHEN and CDR2 SYDVKM come from the germline V gene. The CDR3 is 14 residues long. Trimming took off 6 bases at V and 0 bases at J, with 11 bases between the two ends. CDR3 region: CASRTTVSNYGYTF. CDR3 coding DNA: TGTGCCAGCAGGACGACAGTCTCTAACTATGGCTACACCTTC.

The chain carries TRBV28 and TRBJ2-4; D is uncertain. V shed 5 bases and J shed 5 bases, with 7 bases lying between them. The CDR3 runs 12 residues. In germline, CDR1 is MDHEN, CDR2 SYDVKM. CDR3 in amino acids: CASSQRQNIQYF. CDR3 nucleotides: TGTGCCAGCAGTCAGAGACAAAACATTCAGTACTTC. Drawing the rest from reference TRBV28 and TRBJ2-4, the complete variable domain is DVKVTQSSRYLVKRTGEKVFLECVQDMDHENMFWYRQDPGLGLRLIYFSYDVKMKEKGDIPEGYSVSREKKERFSLILESASTNQTSMYLCASSQRQNIQYFGAGTRLSVL.

J is TRBJ2-5 and V is TRBV6-5, with 15 bases that match TRBD2. Germline V gene data show CDR1 as MNHEY and CDR2 as SVGAGI. Germline trimming cut 4 bases from V and 5 bases from J; bases unmatched to any gene: 5. The CDR3 contains 16 residues. CDR3 bases: TGTGCCAGCAGTTCCAGGACTAGCGGGAGGGGTGAGACCCAGTACTTC. Protein sequence: CASSSRTSGRGETQYF.

The chain carries TRBV29-1 and TRBJ1-5, with D hard to call. The length of the CDR3 is 13 residues. Germline CDR1 and CDR2: SQVTM and ANQGSEA. V shed 4 bases and J shed 4 bases, with 11 bases lying between them. This CDR3 is CSVGEKGNQPQHF. CDR3 coding DNA: TGCAGCGTTGGAGAGAAGGGAAATCAGCCCCAGCATTTT. The whole variable domain, remainder taken from reference TRBV29-1 and TRBJ1-5, is SAVISQKPSRDICQRGTSLTIQCQVDSQVTMMFWYRQQPGQSLTLIATANQGSEATYESGFVIDKFPISRPNLTFSTLTVSNMSPEDSSIYLCSVGEKGNQPQHFGDGTRLSIL.

The chain uses TRBV11-2 and TRBJ2-1, with TRBD2 identical over 10 bases. The germline gives CDR1 SGHAT, CDR2 FQNNGV. The CDR3 is made up of 15 amino acids. The J segment lost 8 bases and the V segment lost 0 bases, leaving 4 bases of the junction unmatched. CDR3 DNA sequence: TGTGCCAGCAGCTTAGACCTAGCGGGAGCCTATGAGCAGTTCTTC. This translates into CASSLDLAGAYEQFF.

The chain links TRBV5-6 to TRBJ1-2, with D maybe TRBD1 (5 bases). V was clipped by 6 bases and J by 2 bases, with 8 bases between them. The germline CDR1 and CDR2 sequences are SGHDT and YYEEEE. The CDR3 length is 12 residues. The CDR3 bases are TGTGCCAGCAACCGACAGAACTATGGCTACACCTTC. Translation: CASNRQNYGYTF.

The chain combines TRBV3-1 (or the pseudogene TRBV3-2) with TRBJ2-2; D unresolved. This CDR3 contains 15 residues. V lost 1 base and J lost 1, with 7 bases in between. Per germline, CDR1 LGHDT and CDR2 YNNKEL (reference sequence). The CDR3: CASSQGFGNTGELFF. DNA of the CDR3: TGTGCCAGCAGCCAAGGGTTCGGGAACACCGGGGAGCTGTTTTTT.